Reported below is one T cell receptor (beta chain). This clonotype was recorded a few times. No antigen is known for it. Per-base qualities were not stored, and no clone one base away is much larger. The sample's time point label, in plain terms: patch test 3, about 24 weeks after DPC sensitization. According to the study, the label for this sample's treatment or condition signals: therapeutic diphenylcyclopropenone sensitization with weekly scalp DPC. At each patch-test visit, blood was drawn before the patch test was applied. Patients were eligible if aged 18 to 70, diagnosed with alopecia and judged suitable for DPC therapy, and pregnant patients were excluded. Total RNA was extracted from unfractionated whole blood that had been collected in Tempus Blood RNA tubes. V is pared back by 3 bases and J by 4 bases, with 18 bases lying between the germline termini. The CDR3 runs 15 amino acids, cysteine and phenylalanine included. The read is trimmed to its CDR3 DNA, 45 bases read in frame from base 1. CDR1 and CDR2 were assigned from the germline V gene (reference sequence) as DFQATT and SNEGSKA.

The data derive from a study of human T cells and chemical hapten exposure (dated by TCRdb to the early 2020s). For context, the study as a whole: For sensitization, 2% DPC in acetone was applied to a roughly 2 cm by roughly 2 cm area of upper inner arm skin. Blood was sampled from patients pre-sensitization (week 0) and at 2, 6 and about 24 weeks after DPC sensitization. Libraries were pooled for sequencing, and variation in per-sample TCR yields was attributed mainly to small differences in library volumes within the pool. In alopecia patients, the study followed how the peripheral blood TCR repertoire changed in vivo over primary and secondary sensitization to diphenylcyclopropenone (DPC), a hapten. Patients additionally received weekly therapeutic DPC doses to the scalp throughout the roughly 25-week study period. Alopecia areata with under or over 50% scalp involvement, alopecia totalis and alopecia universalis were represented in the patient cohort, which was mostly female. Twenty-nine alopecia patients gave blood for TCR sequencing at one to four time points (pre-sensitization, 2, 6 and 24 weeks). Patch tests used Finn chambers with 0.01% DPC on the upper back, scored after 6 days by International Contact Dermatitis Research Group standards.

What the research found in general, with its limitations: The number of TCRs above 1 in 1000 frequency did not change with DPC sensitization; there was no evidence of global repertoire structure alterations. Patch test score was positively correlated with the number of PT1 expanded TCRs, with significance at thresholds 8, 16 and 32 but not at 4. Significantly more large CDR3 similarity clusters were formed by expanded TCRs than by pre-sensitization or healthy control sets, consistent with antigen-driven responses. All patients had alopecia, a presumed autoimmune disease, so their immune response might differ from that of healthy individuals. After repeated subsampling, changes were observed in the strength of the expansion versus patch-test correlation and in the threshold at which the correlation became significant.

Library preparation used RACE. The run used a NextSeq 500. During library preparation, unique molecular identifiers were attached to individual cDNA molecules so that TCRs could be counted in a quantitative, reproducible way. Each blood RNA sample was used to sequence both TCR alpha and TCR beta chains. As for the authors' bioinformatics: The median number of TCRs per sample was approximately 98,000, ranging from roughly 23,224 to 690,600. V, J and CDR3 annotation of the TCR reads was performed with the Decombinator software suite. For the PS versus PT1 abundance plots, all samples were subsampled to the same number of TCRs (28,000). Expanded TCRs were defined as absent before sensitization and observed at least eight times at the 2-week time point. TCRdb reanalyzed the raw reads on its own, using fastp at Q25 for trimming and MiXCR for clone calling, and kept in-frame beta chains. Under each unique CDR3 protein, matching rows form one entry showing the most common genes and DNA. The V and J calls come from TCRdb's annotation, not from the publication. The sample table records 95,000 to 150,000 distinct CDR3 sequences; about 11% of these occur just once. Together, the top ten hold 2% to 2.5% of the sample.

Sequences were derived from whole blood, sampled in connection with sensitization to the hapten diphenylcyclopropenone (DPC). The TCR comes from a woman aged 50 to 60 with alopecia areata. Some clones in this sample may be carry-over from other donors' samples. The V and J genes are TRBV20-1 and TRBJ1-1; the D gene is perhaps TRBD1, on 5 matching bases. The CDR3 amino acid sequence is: CSARSAGSRSTEAFF. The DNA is TGCAGTGCTAGGTCCGCAGGGAGTAGGAGCACTGAAGCTTTCTTT.